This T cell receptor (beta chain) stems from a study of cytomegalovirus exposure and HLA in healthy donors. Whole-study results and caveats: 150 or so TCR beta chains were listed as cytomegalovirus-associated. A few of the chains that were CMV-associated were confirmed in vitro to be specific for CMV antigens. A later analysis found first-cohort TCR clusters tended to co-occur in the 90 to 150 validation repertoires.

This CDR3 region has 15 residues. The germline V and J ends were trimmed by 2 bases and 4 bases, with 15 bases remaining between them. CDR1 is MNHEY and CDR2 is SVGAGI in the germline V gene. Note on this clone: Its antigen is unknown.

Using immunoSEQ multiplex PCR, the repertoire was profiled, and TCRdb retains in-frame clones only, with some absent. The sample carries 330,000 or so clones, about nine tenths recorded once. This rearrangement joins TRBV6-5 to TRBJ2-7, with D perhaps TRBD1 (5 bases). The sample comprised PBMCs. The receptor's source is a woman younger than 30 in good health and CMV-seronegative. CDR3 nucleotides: TGTGCCAGCAGTTACGTAAAAGGGCAGGGATACGAGCAGTACTTC. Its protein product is CASSYVKGQGYEQYF.